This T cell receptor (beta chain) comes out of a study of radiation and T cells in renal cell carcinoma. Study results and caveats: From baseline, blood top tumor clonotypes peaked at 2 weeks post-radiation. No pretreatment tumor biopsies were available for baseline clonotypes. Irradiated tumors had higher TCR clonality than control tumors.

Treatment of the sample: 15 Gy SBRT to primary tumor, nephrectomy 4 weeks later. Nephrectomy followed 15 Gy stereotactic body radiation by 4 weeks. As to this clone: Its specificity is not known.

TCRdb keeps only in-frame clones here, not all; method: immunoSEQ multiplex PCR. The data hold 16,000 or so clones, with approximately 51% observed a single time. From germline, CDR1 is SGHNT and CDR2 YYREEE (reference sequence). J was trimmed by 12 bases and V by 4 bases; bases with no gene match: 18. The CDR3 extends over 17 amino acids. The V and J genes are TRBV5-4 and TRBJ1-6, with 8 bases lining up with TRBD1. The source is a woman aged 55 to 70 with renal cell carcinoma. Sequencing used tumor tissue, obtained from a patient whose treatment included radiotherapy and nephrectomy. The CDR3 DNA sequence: TGTGCCAGCAGCCAAGAGGCTGGCAGGGGGCGAAGTTTACCCCTCCACTTT. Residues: CASSQEAGRGRSLPLHF. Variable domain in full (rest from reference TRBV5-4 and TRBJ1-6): ETGVTQSPTHLIKTRGQQVTLRCSSQSGHNTVSWYQQALGQGPQFIFQYYREEENGRGNFPPRFSGLQFPNYSSELNVNALELDDSALYLCASSQEAGRGRSLPLHFGNGTRLTVT.